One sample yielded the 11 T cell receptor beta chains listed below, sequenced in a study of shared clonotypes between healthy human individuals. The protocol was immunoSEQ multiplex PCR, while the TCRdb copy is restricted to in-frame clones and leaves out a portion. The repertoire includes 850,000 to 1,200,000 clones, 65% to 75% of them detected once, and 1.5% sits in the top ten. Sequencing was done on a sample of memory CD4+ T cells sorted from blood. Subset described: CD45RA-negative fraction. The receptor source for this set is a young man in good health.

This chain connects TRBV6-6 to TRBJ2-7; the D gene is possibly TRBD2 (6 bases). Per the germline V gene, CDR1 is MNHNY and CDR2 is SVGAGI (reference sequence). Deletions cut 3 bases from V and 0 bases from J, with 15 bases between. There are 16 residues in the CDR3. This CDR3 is CASSYGGRKSSYEQYF. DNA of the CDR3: TGTGCCAGCAGTTATGGGGGGAGAAAAAGCTCCTACGAGCAGTACTTC.

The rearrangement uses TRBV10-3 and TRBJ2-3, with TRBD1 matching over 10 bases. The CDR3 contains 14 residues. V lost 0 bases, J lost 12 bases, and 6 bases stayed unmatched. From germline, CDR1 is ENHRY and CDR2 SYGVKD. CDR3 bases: TGTGCCATCAGTGAGTCTAGGACAGGGGGAGATCAGTATTTT. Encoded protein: CAISESRTGGDQYF.

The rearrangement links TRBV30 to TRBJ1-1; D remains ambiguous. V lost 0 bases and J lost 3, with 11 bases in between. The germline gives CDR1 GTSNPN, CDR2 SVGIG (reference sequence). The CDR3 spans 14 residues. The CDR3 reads CAWSVGLWDTEAFF. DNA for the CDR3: TGTGCCTGGAGTGTCGGACTCTGGGACACTGAAGCTTTCTTT.

CDR3 nucleotides: TGTGCCAGCAGCTTCTCCTGGAATCAGCCCCAGCATTTT. It yields the protein CASSFSWNQPQHF. This chain joins TRBV7-9 and TRBJ1-5, with unresolved D. Per germline, CDR1 SEHNR and CDR2 FQNEAQ (reference sequence). There are 13 residues in the CDR3. V lost 3 bases, J lost 4 bases, and 7 bases lay in between.

This chain's CDR3 is CASRYAENTEAFF. DNA of the CDR3: TGTGCCAGCAGGTATGCAGAGAACACTGAAGCTTTCTTT. The chain couples TRBV6-4 to TRBJ1-1; no clear D gene. Germline-derived CDR1 and CDR2 are MRHNA and SNTAGT. The CDR3 has 13 amino acids. Trimming removed 6 bases from V and 1 base from J, with 9 bases in between.

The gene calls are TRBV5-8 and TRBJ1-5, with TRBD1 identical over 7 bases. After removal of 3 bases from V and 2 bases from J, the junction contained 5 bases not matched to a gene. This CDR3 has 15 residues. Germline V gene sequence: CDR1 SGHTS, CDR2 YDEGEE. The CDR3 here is CASSSLGQGNQPQHF. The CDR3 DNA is TGTGCCAGCAGCTCCCTCGGACAGGGCAATCAGCCCCAGCATTTT.

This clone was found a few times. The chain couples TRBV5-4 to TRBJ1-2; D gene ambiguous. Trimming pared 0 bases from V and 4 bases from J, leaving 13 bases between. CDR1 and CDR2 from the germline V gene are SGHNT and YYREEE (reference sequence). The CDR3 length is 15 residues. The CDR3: CASSLDSPIIYGYTF. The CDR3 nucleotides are TGTGCCAGCAGCTTGGACAGCCCGATAATCTATGGCTACACCTTC. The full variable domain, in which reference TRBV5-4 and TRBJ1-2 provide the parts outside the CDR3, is ETGVTQSPTHLIKTRGQQVTLRCSSQSGHNTVSWYQQALGQGPQFIFQYYREEENGRGNFPPRFSGLQFPNYSSELNVNALELDDSALYLCASSLDSPIIYGYTFGSGTRLTVV.

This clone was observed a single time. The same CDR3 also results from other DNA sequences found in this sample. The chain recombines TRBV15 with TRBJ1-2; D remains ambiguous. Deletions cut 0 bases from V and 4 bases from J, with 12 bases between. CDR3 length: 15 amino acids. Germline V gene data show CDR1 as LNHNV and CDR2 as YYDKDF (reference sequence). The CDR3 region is CATSRESSFIYGYTF. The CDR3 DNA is TGTGCCACCAGCAGAGAATCCTCTTTCATCTATGGCTACACCTTC.

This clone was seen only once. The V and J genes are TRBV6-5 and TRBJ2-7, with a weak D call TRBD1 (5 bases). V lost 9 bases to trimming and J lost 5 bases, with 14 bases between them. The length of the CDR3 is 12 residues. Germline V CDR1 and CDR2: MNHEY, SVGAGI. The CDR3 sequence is CASRSVGHEQYF. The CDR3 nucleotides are TGTGCCAGTCGCTCGGTGGGGCACGAGCAGTACTTC.

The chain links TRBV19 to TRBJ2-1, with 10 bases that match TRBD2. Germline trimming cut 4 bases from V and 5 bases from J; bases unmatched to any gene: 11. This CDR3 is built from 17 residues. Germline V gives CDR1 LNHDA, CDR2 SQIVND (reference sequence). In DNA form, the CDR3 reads TGTGCCAGTAGTACACCCGGAGCGGGAGGGCTCGACAATGAGCAGTTCTTC. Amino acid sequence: CASSTPGAGGLDNEQFF. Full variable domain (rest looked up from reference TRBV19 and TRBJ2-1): DGGITQSPKYLFRKEGQNVTLSCEQNLNHDAMYWYRQDPGQGLRLIYYSQIVNDFQKGDIAEGYSVSREKKESFPLTVTSAQKNPTAFYLCASSTPGAGGLDNEQFFGPGTRLTVL.

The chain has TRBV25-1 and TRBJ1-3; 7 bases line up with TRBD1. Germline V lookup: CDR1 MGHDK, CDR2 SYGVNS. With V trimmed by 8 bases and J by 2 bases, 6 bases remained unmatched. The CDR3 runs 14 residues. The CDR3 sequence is CASQRTGAGNTIYF. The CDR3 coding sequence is TGTGCCAGCCAGAGAACAGGGGCTGGAAACACCATATATTTT.